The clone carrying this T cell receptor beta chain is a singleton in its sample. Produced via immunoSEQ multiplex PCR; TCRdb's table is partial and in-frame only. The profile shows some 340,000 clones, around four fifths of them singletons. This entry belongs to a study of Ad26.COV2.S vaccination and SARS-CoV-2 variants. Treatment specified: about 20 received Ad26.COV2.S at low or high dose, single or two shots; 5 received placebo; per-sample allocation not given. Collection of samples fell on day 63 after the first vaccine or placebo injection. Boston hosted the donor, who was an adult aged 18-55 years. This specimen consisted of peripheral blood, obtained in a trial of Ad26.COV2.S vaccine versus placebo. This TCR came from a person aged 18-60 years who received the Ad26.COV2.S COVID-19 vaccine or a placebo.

DNA for the CDR3: TGCGCCAGCAGCTATAGCGCGGCTAGCACAGATACGCAGTATTTT. Encoded protein: CASSYSAASTDTQYF. This rearrangement joins TRBV5-1 to TRBJ2-3; the D gene is possibly TRBD2 (5 bases). The length of the CDR3 is 15 residues. Trimming took 3 bases from V and 0 from J, leaving 11 bases between them. Germline assignment: CDR1 SGHRS and CDR2 YFSETQ.